This T cell receptor beta chain was obtained from a study of identical twins. Germline V gene data show CDR1 as SNHLY and CDR2 as FYNNEI. CDR3 length: 15 amino acids. After removal of 5 bases from V and 6 bases from J, the junction contained 2 bases not matched to a gene. TCRdb processed the 5' RACE reads anew with MiXCR; each CDR3 protein has one entry. The table has 1.5 million to 2 million distinct CDR3 sequences, 25% to 35% seen once. The chain links TRBV2 to TRBJ2-2; TRBD2 matches at 14 bases. Sequenced sample: cord blood. The clonotype was recovered from a newborn girl in good health. The DNA for the CDR3 is TGTGCCAGCAGTACGACTAGCGGGAGGGCCGGGGAGCTGTTTTTT. It yields the protein CASSTTSGRAGELFF.